The rows below give T cell receptor beta chains drawn from one sample of a study of vaccination effects on CD4 cells after COVID-19. Their specific antigens are unknown. Using immunoSEQ multiplex PCR, the repertoire was profiled, and TCRdb retains in-frame clones only, with some absent. The sample lists 55,000 or so clones, roughly 77% occurring once. Here the sequenced sample was CD4+ T cells from PBMCs cultured with HIV peptides, taken before COVID-19 vaccination. Source of these receptors: a human donor who had a prior SARS-CoV-2 infection. Each CDR3 is given with its conserved first and last residue. The D gene is left open where the match is weak. A clone size is listed for some rows: how often the clone was seen (once, few, many), or a class if it is expanded.

few	TRBV10-1	TRBJ2-1	-	CASSEGVSSYNEQFF	TGCGCCAGCAGTGAGGGGGTGAGCTCCTACAATGAGCAGTTCTTC
few	TRBV3-1/TRBV3-2	TRBJ2-5	TRBD2	CASSPEGLAGGIETQYF	TGTGCCAGCAGCCCGGAGGGACTAGCGGGGGGGATAGAGACCCAGTACTTC
-	TRBV5-1	TRBJ1-1	TRBD1	CASSPTGGPEAFF	TGCGCCAGCAGCCCGACAGGGGGCCCTGAAGCTTTCTTT
-	TRBV7-3	TRBJ2-5	-	CASSLRYQETQYF	TGTGCCAGCAGCCTCAGATACCAAGAGACCCAGTACTTC
-	TRBV7-9	TRBJ2-1	-	CASSLQLRTVSYNEQFF	TGTGCCAGCAGCTTACAGTTAAGGACAGTTTCCTACAATGAGCAGTTCTTC
-	TRBV12-3/TRBV12-4	TRBJ1-2	TRBD1	CASSTTGNGYTF	TGTGCCAGCAGCACGACAGGGAATGGCTACACCTTC
-	TRBV7-6	TRBJ2-7	-	CASSWGGTKTEEQYF	TGTGCCAGCAGCTGGGGGGGGACAAAGACGGAAGAGCAGTACTTC
-	TRBV20-1	TRBJ1-5	-	CSASPGWSNQPQHF	TGCAGTGCTAGTCCGGGCTGGAGCAATCAGCCCCAGCATTTT
-	TRBV5-4	TRBJ2-3	TRBD2	CASSLETSEDTQYF	TGTGCCAGCAGCTTGGAGACTAGCGAGGATACGCAGTATTTT
-	TRBV18	TRBJ1-5	-	CASSPGGGNQPQHF	TGTGCCAGCTCACCGGGCGGGGGGAATCAGCCCCAGCATTTT
-	TRBV5-4	TRBJ2-2	-	CASSRGGRENTGELFF	TGTGCCAGCAGCAGAGGAGGACGGGAGAACACCGGGGAGCTGTTTTTT
-	TRBV5-1	TRBJ1-4	-	CASSLSFTTGEKLFF	TGCGCCAGCAGCTTGTCGTTTACCACGGGGGAAAAACTGTTTTTT
few	TRBV3-1/TRBV3-2	TRBJ2-2	-	CASSPSVYLRGELFF	TGTGCCAGCAGCCCGTCCGTGTATTTACGCGGGGAGCTGTTTTTT
-	TRBV6-6	TRBJ2-5	-	CASSLKETQYF	TGTGCCAGCAGTCTAAAAGAGACCCAGTACTTC
-	TRBV5-4	TRBJ2-1	TRBD2	CASSPGTSGSTEQFF	TGTGCCAGCAGCCCAGGGACTAGCGGGAGTACTGAGCAGTTCTTC
-	TRBV6-2/TRBV6-3	TRBJ2-7	-	CASSPWDGYEQYF	TGTGCCAGCAGCCCATGGGACGGCTACGAGCAGTACTTC
-	TRBV7-2	TRBJ1-4	-	CASSLRRLGEKLFF	TGTGCCAGCAGCTTACGGCGACTGGGGGAAAAACTGTTTTTT
-	TRBV6-5	TRBJ2-7	TRBD2	CASRTGLGAYEQYF	TGTGCCAGCAGAACGGGACTAGGTGCCTACGAGCAGTACTTC
once	TRBV5-6	TRBJ1-1	TRBD1	CASSLRDRVPEAFF	TGTGCCAGCAGCCTCCGGGACAGGGTCCCCGAAGCTTTCTTT
-	TRBV20-1	TRBJ2-7	TRBD2	CSASPGGYTYEQYF	TGCAGTGCTAGTCCCGGGGGGTATACCTACGAGCAGTACTTC
-	TRBV6-5	TRBJ1-2	TRBD1	CASRGTGIGGYTF	TGTGCCAGCAGGGGGACAGGGATTGGTGGCTACACCTTC
-	TRBV11-3	TRBJ2-3	TRBD2	CASSSAGEDTQYF	TGTGCCAGCAGCTCCGCGGGGGAAGATACGCAGTATTTT
-	TRBV5-5	TRBJ1-3	-	CASSPSGWAGNTIYF	TGTGCCAGCAGCCCCTCGGGCTGGGCTGGAAACACCATATATTTT
-	TRBV20-1	TRBJ1-5	-	CSASNSEHRYSNQPQHF	TGCAGTGCTAGTAATTCCGAACACAGGTATAGCAATCAGCCCCAGCATTTT
once	TRBV11-2	TRBJ2-1	TRBD2	CASSLRIAGYNEQFF	TGTGCCAGCAGCTTACGGATAGCGGGGTACAATGAGCAGTTCTTC
-	TRBV5-1	TRBJ2-5	TRBD1	CASSPLTGNQETQYF	TGCGCCAGCAGCCCCCTGACAGGGAACCAAGAGACCCAGTACTTC
-	TRBV7-9	TRBJ2-7	TRBD1	CASSPVGQGSYEQYF	TGTGCCAGCAGCCCCGTCGGACAGGGATCCTACGAGCAGTACTTC
-	TRBV4-1	TRBJ1-5	-	CASSLSPLALGSNQPQHF	TGCGCCAGCAGCCTCTCCCCTCTCGCGTTGGGTAGCAATCAGCCCCAGCATTTT
once	TRBV5-1	TRBJ2-7	TRBD1	CASSPKIRTGAYEQYF	TGCGCCAGCAGCCCAAAAATTCGGACAGGAGCCTACGAGCAGTACTTC
-	TRBV27	TRBJ1-4	TRBD1	CASSATGGGSNEKLFF	TGTGCCAGCAGTGCCACAGGGGGGGGAAGTAATGAAAAACTGTTTTTT
-	TRBV12-3/TRBV12-4	TRBJ1-4	-	CASSLWTNEKLFF	TGTGCCAGCAGTTTGTGGACTAATGAAAAACTGTTTTTT
-	TRBV19	TRBJ1-2	-	CASSIDLFGRNYGYTF	TGTGCCAGTAGTATAGATCTATTTGGTCGTAACTATGGCTACACCTTC
-	TRBV5-6	TRBJ2-7	TRBD2	CASSPIAGGPGYEQYF	TGTGCCAGCAGCCCGATAGCGGGAGGGCCGGGCTACGAGCAGTACTTC
-	TRBV12-5	TRBJ2-3	TRBD1	CASGPGQGRGTDTQYF	TGTGCTAGTGGTCCAGGACAGGGACGAGGCACAGATACGCAGTATTTT
-	TRBV7-8	TRBJ2-5	TRBD1	CASSYQGTGQETQYF	TGTGCCAGCAGCTATCAAGGGACAGGTCAAGAGACCCAGTACTTC
few	TRBV18	TRBJ1-4	-	CASSPTRTYEKLFF	TGTGCCAGCTCACCCACAAGGACATATGAAAAACTGTTTTTT
-	TRBV27	TRBJ2-1	-	CASPTRHEQFF	TGTGCCAGCCCTACTCGGCATGAGCAGTTCTTC
few	TRBV18	TRBJ1-6	-	CASSTTGTRNSPLHF	TGTGCCAGCTCAACAACAGGGACTAGGAATTCACCCCTCCACTTT
-	TRBV21-1	TRBJ2-7	-	CASSKGTETYEQYF	TGTGCCAGCAGCAAGGGGACTGAGACCTACGAGCAGTACTTC
-	TRBV2	TRBJ2-1	-	CASSERADEQFF	TGTGCCAGCAGTGAGAGGGCGGATGAGCAGTTCTTC
-	TRBV19	TRBJ2-5	-	CASSTGNQETQYF	TGTGCCAGTAGTACAGGGAACCAAGAGACCCAGTACTTC
-	TRBV4-3	TRBJ1-2	-	CASSQDREAIYHGYTF	TGCGCCAGCAGCCAAGATCGGGAAGCGATCTACCATGGCTACACCTTC
-	TRBV7-3	TRBJ2-7	-	CASSPGERESSYEQYF	TGTGCCAGCAGCCCAGGCGAAAGGGAGAGCTCCTACGAGCAGTACTTC
-	TRBV4-3	TRBJ1-2	-	CASSRDAALGGKGRDYGYTF	TGCGCCAGCAGCCGAGACGCGGCCCTGGGGGGTAAAGGAAGGGACTATGGCTACACCTTC
-	TRBV5-6	TRBJ2-7	TRBD1	CASSSTRWDRGTSEQYF	TGTGCCAGCAGCTCCACCCGTTGGGACAGGGGGACTTCCGAGCAGTACTTC
-	TRBV19	TRBJ1-6	-	CASSIGRYSPLHF	TGTGCCAGTAGTATCGGGAGATATTCACCCCTCCACTTT
few	TRBV27	TRBJ1-2	-	CASSLAGVNGLWGYTF	TGTGCCAGCAGTTTAGCCGGAGTGAACGGTTTGTGGGGCTACACCTTC
-	TRBV19	TRBJ2-7	TRBD1	CASSTRQGSSYEQYF	TGTGCCAGTAGTACCCGACAGGGATCCTCCTACGAGCAGTACTTC
-	TRBV7-8	TRBJ1-1	-	CASSRDRGTMNTEAFF	TGTGCCAGCAGCAGAGATAGGGGGACCATGAACACTGAAGCTTTCTTT
-	TRBV7-6	TRBJ2-7	-	CASSRFAQVGEQYF	TGTGCCAGCAGCCGCTTTGCACAGGTCGGGGAGCAGTACTTC
-	TRBV15	TRBJ2-6	TRBD1	CATSEDRGRFYPGANVLTF	TGTGCCACCAGTGAAGACAGGGGGCGTTTCTACCCTGGGGCCAACGTCCTGACTTTC
-	TRBV4-2	TRBJ1-1	-	CASSQDHLNTEAFF	TGTGCCAGCAGCCAAGATCATTTGAACACTGAAGCTTTCTTT
-	TRBV5-4	TRBJ2-3	-	CASSLHWGRDTQYF	TGTGCCAGCAGCTTACACTGGGGGCGAGATACGCAGTATTTT
-	TRBV5-8	TRBJ2-3	TRBD2	CASSLEGTSGSGTDTQYF	TGTGCCAGCAGCTTGGAGGGGACTAGCGGGAGCGGGACAGATACGCAGTATTTT